In this sample, the clone carrying this TCR beta chain turned up many times. Antigen unknown. Lactation, pregnancy, other autoimmune disease or uncontrolled infection excluded patients. Fresh 10 ml peripheral blood yielded PBMCs. This specimen comes from a study of T cells in Graves' hyperthyroidism and ophthalmopathy. Study-level points and caveats: Blood also carried most thyroid clonotypes expanded above 0.001.

Trimming took off 1 base at V and 1 base at J, with 17 bases between the two ends. CDR1 MGHRA and CDR2 YSYEKL come from the germline V gene. There are 18 residues in the CDR3. There were TCR beta CDR3 regions amplified from RNA transcripts. First-round RT-PCR targeting the TCR CDR3 was performed with the HTBI primer set. From the multiplex PCR reads, TCRdb called clonotypes with MiXCR, one entry per CDR3 protein. The sample contains 400,000 to 600,000 distinct CDR3 sequences, about 16% of which appear only once. The chain links TRBV4-1 to TRBJ2-4, with D possibly being TRBD1 (6 bases). Sequences were obtained from blood. The receptor was derived from a woman aged 25 to 39 with Graves' ophthalmopathy. CDR3 nucleotides: TGCGCCAGCAGCCAAGCGACCCAGGGGTTGACGGCCAAAAACATTCAGTACTTC. It is translated as CASSQATQGLTAKNIQYF.